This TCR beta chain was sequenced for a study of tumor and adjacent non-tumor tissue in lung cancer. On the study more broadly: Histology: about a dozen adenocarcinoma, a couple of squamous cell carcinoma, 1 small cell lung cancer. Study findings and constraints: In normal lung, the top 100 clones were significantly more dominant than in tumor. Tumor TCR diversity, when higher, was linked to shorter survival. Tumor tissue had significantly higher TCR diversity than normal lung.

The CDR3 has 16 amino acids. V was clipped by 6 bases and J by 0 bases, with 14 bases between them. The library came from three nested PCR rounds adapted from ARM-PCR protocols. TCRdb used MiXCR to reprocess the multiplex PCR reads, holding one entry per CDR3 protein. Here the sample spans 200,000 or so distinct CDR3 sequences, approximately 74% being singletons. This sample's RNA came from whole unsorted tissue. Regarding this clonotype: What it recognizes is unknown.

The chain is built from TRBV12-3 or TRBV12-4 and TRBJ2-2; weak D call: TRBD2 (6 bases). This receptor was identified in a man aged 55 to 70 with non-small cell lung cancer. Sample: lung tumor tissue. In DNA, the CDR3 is TGTGCCAGCAGCCCATTAGGCGGGGCGAACACCGGGGAGCTGTTTTTT. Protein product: CASSPLGGANTGELFF.